Below are 32 T cell receptor beta chains sequenced from a single sample in a study of blood T cell repertoires in COVID-19. The table came from immunoSEQ multiplex PCR; TCRdb's copy has only in-frame clones and leaves some out. The table records some 130,000 clones, 75% to 90% of them present only once. Material: PBMCs or T cells enriched from blood (not recorded which). All receptors come from a man between 45 and 60 years old who had recovered from COVID-19.

This clone was detected only a few times. The rearrangement uses TRBV24-1 and TRBJ2-1, with 8 bases lining up with TRBD1. J lost 10 bases, V lost 3 bases, and 13 bases had no gene match. This CDR3 has 16 amino acids. Germline CDR1 and CDR2: KGHDR and SFDVKD. CDR3 residues: CATSDRRQGKQREQFF. CDR3 nucleotide sequence: TGTGCCACCAGTGATCGTAGACAGGGGAAGCAAAGGGAGCAGTTCTTC.

The chain uses TRBV7-9 and TRBJ2-1; 11 bases match TRBD2. The V gene end was trimmed by 2 bases and the J gene end by 9 bases; junction bases not matched to a gene: 3. The germline CDR1 and CDR2 sequences are SEHNR and FQNEAQ (reference sequence). This CDR3 comprises 14 residues. CDR3 residues: CASSLRLAGSEQFF. In DNA form, the CDR3 reads TGTGCCAGCAGCTTAAGACTAGCGGGAAGTGAGCAGTTCTTC.

CDR3: CASSLDWTGSYNEQFF. CDR3 in DNA: TGTGCCAGCAGCTTAGATTGGACAGGGTCCTACAATGAGCAGTTCTTC. J is TRBJ2-1 and V is TRBV7-9, with 8 bases identical to TRBD1. From germline, CDR1 is SEHNR and CDR2 FQNEAQ (reference sequence). The CDR3 contains 16 residues. V lost 1 base and J lost 1; bases outside the gene matches: 3.

The V gene is TRBV19, the J gene TRBJ1-1; weak D call: TRBD1 (6 bases). The CDR3 is 15 amino acids. CDR1 is LNHDA and CDR2 is SQIVND in the germline V gene (reference sequence). Trimming removed 5 bases from V and 0 bases from J, with 13 bases in between. The CDR3 DNA reads TGTGCCAGTAGTTTCGACAGGTTAATGAACACTGAAGCTTTCTTT. This gives the protein CASSFDRLMNTEAFF.

The rearrangement links TRBV5-1 to TRBJ2-5; D may be TRBD2 (6 bases). Germline CDR1 SGHRS, CDR2 YFSETQ. The CDR3 is made up of 14 amino acids. Trimming removed 1 base from V and 4 bases from J, with 11 bases in between. Written as DNA, the CDR3 is TGCGCCAGCAGCTTGATGGGGGGAGGAGAGACCCAGTACTTC. This sequence encodes CASSLMGGGETQYF.

The DNA for the CDR3 is TGTGCCAGCTCAACGATACAGGAAGGTTCGGAGACCCAGTACTTC. This translates into CASSTIQEGSETQYF. The rearrangement uses TRBV11-1 and TRBJ2-5; a possible D gene is TRBD1 (5 bases). Trimming pared 8 bases from V and 5 bases from J, leaving 21 bases between. The germline V gene has CDR1 SGHAT and CDR2 FQDESV (reference sequence). This CDR3 is built from 15 residues. Full variable domain (missing parts from reference TRBV11-1 and TRBJ2-5): EAEVAQSPRYKITEKSQAVAFWCDPISGHATLYWYRQILGQGPELLVQFQDESVVDDSQLPKDRFSAERLKGVDSTLKIQPAELGDSAMYLCASSTIQEGSETQYFGPGTRLLVL.

V gene TRBV6-5 combines with J gene TRBJ1-2; D is perhaps TRBD1 (6 bases). The V and J ends lost 6 bases and 8 bases respectively, with 16 bases between them. The germline V gene has CDR1 MNHEY and CDR2 SVGAGI. This CDR3 contains 13 residues. DNA of the CDR3: TGTGCCAGCAGCCGAACAGGGTCCGGCGGCTACACCTTC. Its translation is CASSRTGSGGYTF.

V and J are TRBV28 and TRBJ2-7; the D is unclear. V was shortened by 7 bases and J by 5 bases, with 18 bases between the two germline ends. CDR3 length: 14 amino acids. The germline CDR1 and CDR2 sequences are MDHEN and SYDVKM. Here the CDR3 DNA reads TGTGCCAGCATATCTCGCAGAGGAAACAACGAGCAGTACGTC. This sequence encodes CASISRRGNNEQYV.

The genes are TRBV19 and TRBJ1-2; 7 bases map to TRBD1. The CDR3 loop spans 15 amino acids. After removal of 6 bases from V and 4 bases from J, the junction contained 11 bases not matched to a gene. CDR1 and CDR2 from the germline V gene are LNHDA and SQIVND (reference sequence). CDR3 sequence reads: CASSRAPGQIYGYTF. The CDR3 DNA reads TGTGCCAGTAGCAGAGCCCCGGGACAGATCTATGGCTACACCTTC.

The V and J genes are TRBV7-3 and TRBJ2-5; tentative D call: TRBD1 (6 bases). CDR3 length equals 15 residues. V lost 5 bases, J lost 2 bases, and 15 bases lay in between. Germline CDR1 and CDR2: SGHTA and FQGTGA. The CDR3 coding sequence is TGTGCCAGCAGCCGCCGGGCAGGGGTTCAAGAGACCCAGTACTTC. Protein: CASSRRAGVQETQYF.

This chain joins TRBV19 and TRBJ2-7, with 7 bases lining up with TRBD2. Germline V gives CDR1 LNHDA, CDR2 SQIVND (reference sequence). V dropped 6 bases and J dropped 2; count of bases not matched to a gene: 7. The CDR3 is 14 residues long. CDR3 sequence reads: CASRTREAPYEQYF. In DNA, the CDR3 is TGTGCCAGTAGAACCCGGGAGGCCCCCTACGAGCAGTACTTC. The full variable domain, completed using reference TRBV19 and TRBJ2-7, is DGGITQSPKYLFRKEGQNVTLSCEQNLNHDAMYWYRQDPGQGLRLIYYSQIVNDFQKGDIAEGYSVSREKKESFPLTVTSAQKNPTAFYLCASRTREAPYEQYFGPGTRLTVT.

The V gene is TRBV19, the J gene TRBJ1-5; possibly TRBD1 for D (5 bases). Germline CDR1 and CDR2: LNHDA and SQIVND (reference sequence). The CDR3 loop spans 15 amino acids. Trimming left V 3 bases short and J 2 bases short, with 11 bases between. The DNA for the CDR3 is TGTGCCAGTAGTATTATTCCGGGGGGCAATCAGCCCCAGCATTTT. Translation gives CASSIIPGGNQPQHF.

This sequence joins TRBV20-1 and TRBJ1-6, with D perhaps TRBD1 (6 bases). Per germline, CDR1 DFQATT and CDR2 SNEGSKA (reference sequence). V was trimmed by 0 bases and J by 19 bases, leaving 10 bases between them. CDR3 length: 10 residues. CDR3 region: CSAREWGHHF. The CDR3 DNA follows: TGCAGTGCTAGAGAGTGGGGACATCACTTT.

This clone was counted a single time. At the DNA level, this CDR3 is encoded by other sequences in the same sample as well. J is TRBJ1-5 and V is TRBV19; 9 nucleotides align to TRBD1. Losses at the gene ends were 9 bases for V and 0 bases for J; bases not matched to a gene: 6. Germline values: CDR1 LNHDA, CDR2 SQIVND (reference sequence). The CDR3 loop spans 15 amino acids. The CDR3 loop is CASSRQGDSNQPQHF. The CDR3 coding sequence is TGTGCCAGCTCTAGACAGGGGGATAGCAATCAGCCCCAGCATTTT.

The genes are TRBV5-6 and TRBJ1-4; no clear D. This CDR3 is built from 15 residues. V dropped 3 bases and J dropped 0 bases, with 9 bases sitting between them. The germline gives CDR1 SGHDT, CDR2 YYEEEE. The CDR3 DNA reads as TGTGCCAGCAGCTGGGCCACGGCAACTAATGAAAAACTGTTTTTT. It translates to CASSWATATNEKLFF.

CDR3 bases: TGTGCCAGCAGCATACTAGGGCAGGGGGAGATGAACACTGAAGCTTTCTTT. Amino acids: CASSILGQGEMNTEAFF. V usage is TRBV21-1 and J usage is TRBJ1-1; TRBD1 is taken as the D call from the table, unchecked against the DNA. TRBV21-1 is a listed pseudogene. This CDR3 region has 17 residues.

The chain employs TRBV11-3 and TRBJ2-1; 10 bases match TRBD2. Germline values: CDR1 SGHNT, CDR2 YENEEA. V shed 5 bases, J shed 1 base, and the junction held 2 bases outside the gene matches. The CDR3 covers 15 residues. CDR3 sequence: CASSVLAGSYNEQFF. DNA of the CDR3: TGTGCCAGCAGCGTACTAGCGGGATCCTACAATGAGCAGTTCTTC.

The chain recombines TRBV28 with TRBJ1-6; 11 nucleotides match TRBD1. In germline, CDR1 is MDHEN, CDR2 SYDVKM. Trimming at V came to 2 bases and at J to 14 bases, leaving 8 bases not matched to a gene. The CDR3 covers 15 residues. The CDR3 is CASSLAGTGGETLHF. Here the CDR3 DNA reads TGTGCCAGCAGTTTAGCTGGGACAGGGGGGGAAACCCTCCACTTT.

V gene TRBV7-9 combines with J gene TRBJ2-7, with D maybe TRBD1 (6 bases). This CDR3 contains 16 residues. V gave up 5 bases and J gave up 3 bases, with 20 bases separating them. The germline gives CDR1 SEHNR, CDR2 FQNEAQ (reference sequence). The CDR3: CASSSSGMDRRYEQYF. CDR3 bases: TGTGCCAGCAGCAGCAGTGGGATGGACAGACGCTACGAGCAGTACTTC.

Comment on this clone: Other DNA variants within this sample encode the same CDR3. V is TRBV18 and J is TRBJ2-5; tentatively, D is TRBD2 (5 bases). With 3 bases removed from V and 4 bases from J, the gap between germline ends came to 6 bases. This CDR3 is built from 12 residues. Germline V gene sequence: CDR1 KGHSH, CDR2 LQKENI. CDR3 DNA: TGTGCCAGCTCACCCGGAGGAGAGACCCAGTACTTC. This encodes CASSPGGETQYF.

The chain employs TRBV6-5 and TRBJ2-7, with TRBD1 matching over 9 bases. V gave up 5 bases and J gave up 1 base; unmatched junction bases: 6. There are 15 residues in the CDR3. Germline values: CDR1 MNHEY, CDR2 SVGAGI. CDR3 DNA sequence: TGTGCCAGCAGTACAGCCGGGACAGGGTCCTACGAGCAGTACTTC. It yields the protein CASSTAGTGSYEQYF.

About this clone itself: The junction departs from the called germline gene at one end, perhaps through a read error. V usage is TRBV11-1 and J usage is TRBJ2-2, with D unclear. This CDR3 contains 15 residues. Germline CDR1 and CDR2: SGHAT and FQDESV (reference sequence). The CDR3 coding sequence is TGTGCCAGCAGTTTAGTCCCAGGGAACACCGGGGAGCTGTTTTTT. Amino acids: CASSLVPGNTGELFF. The complete variable domain, with remaining parts taken from reference TRBV11-1 and TRBJ2-2, reads EAEVAQSPRYKITEKSQAVAFWCDPISGHATLYWYRQILGQGPELLVQFQDESVVDDSQLPKDRFSAERLKGVDSTLKIQPAELGDSAMYLCASSLVPGNTGELFFGEGSRLTVL.

The chain recombines TRBV5-6 with TRBJ1-6; TRBD1 might be the D (6 bases). CDR3 length: 14 residues. Germline lookup yields CDR1 SGHDT and CDR2 YYEEEE. V lost 1 base and J 10 bases, leaving 12 bases between the germline ends. Here the CDR3 reads CASSLQGIESPLHF. The CDR3 nucleotides read TGTGCCAGCAGCTTGCAGGGGATAGAATCACCCCTCCACTTT.

V gene TRBV5-5 combines with J gene TRBJ2-1, with 10 bases matching TRBD2. Germline V gene data show CDR1 as SGHKS and CDR2 as YYEKEE (reference sequence). This CDR3 region has 18 residues. V lost 1 base, J lost 7 bases, and 14 bases stayed unmatched. The CDR3 DNA reads as TGTGCCAGCAGCTTGCGTCTAGCGGGGGCTACGAGGGAAAATGAGCAGTTCTTC. Translated: CASSLRLAGATRENEQFF.

The chain links TRBV30 to TRBJ1-1, with 10 bases aligning to TRBD1. V gave up 3 bases and J gave up 5 bases; unmatched junction bases: 6. The germline CDR1 and CDR2 sequences are GTSNPN and SVGIG (reference sequence). The CDR3 is 14 amino acids. This chain's CDR3 is CAWSRDRGRTEAFF. The CDR3 nucleotides read TGTGCCTGGAGCCGAGACAGGGGGCGGACTGAAGCTTTCTTT.

The chain combines TRBV7-9 with TRBJ2-1; possibly TRBD1 for D (6 bases). Between the trimmed V and J ends, which lost 4 bases and 12 bases, there was a span of 19 bases. There are 14 residues in the CDR3. Germline CDR1 SEHNR, CDR2 FQNEAQ (reference sequence). The CDR3: CASSSLQGPRTQFF. The CDR3 coding sequence is TGTGCCAGCAGCTCCCTTCAGGGGCCAAGAACGCAGTTCTTC.

The chain uses TRBV18 and TRBJ1-2, with 7 bases fitting TRBD1. The CDR3 length is 13 residues. CDR1 and CDR2 from the germline V gene are KGHSH and LQKENI. J gave up 3 bases and V 4 bases, and 2 bases lay outside the gene matches. CDR3 sequence (DNA): TGTGCCAGCTCACTGGGACAGCACTATGGCTACACCTTC. This codes for CASSLGQHYGYTF. The entire variable domain, with the rest obtained from reference TRBV18 and TRBJ1-2, is as follows: NAGVMQNPRHLVRRRGQEARLRCSPMKGHSHVYWYRQLPEEGLKFMVYLQKENIIDESGMPKERFSAEFPKEGPSILRIQQVVRGDSAAYFCASSLGQHYGYTFGSGTRLTVV.

J is TRBJ1-5 and V is TRBV28; 8 bases line up with TRBD1. J was trimmed by 5 bases and V by 5 bases; bases with no gene match: 5. CDR3 length equals 14 residues. Germline CDR1 is MDHEN and CDR2 is SYDVKM. CDR3 region: CASSPGQGDQPQHF. The CDR3 nucleotides are TGTGCCAGCAGTCCTGGACAGGGTGATCAGCCCCAGCATTTT.

This chain joins TRBV18 and TRBJ2-1; 9 bases are a match to TRBD1. CDR3 length: 15 residues. Unmatched junction bases numbered 4, after V lost 5 bases and J lost 2 bases. CDR1 and CDR2 from the germline V gene are KGHSH and LQKENI. Written as DNA, the CDR3 is TGTGCCAGCTCATTCACAGGGGGCACCTACAATGAGCAGTTCTTC. It translates to CASSFTGGTYNEQFF. The full variable domain, completed using reference TRBV18 and TRBJ2-1, is NAGVMQNPRHLVRRRGQEARLRCSPMKGHSHVYWYRQLPEEGLKFMVYLQKENIIDESGMPKERFSAEFPKEGPSILRIQQVVRGDSAAYFCASSFTGGTYNEQFFGPGTRLTVL.

The rearrangement uses TRBV21-1 and TRBJ2-7; the table's D call of TRBD1 was not tested on the DNA. TRBV21-1 is a recognized pseudogene. The length of the CDR3 is 16 residues. The DNA of the CDR3 is TGTGCCAGCAGCCCCCTGGGACCAGGGGTAATTTACGAGCAGTACGTC. The encoded protein is CASSPLGPGVIYEQYV.

The chain joins TRBV25-1 to TRBJ1-2, with TRBD1 matching over 9 bases. V shed 7 bases, J shed 6 bases, and the junction held 6 bases outside the gene matches. Germline CDR1 and CDR2: MGHDK and SYGVNS. The CDR3 consists of 13 residues. The chain's CDR3 is CASTGQGSDGYTF. Here the CDR3 DNA reads TGTGCCAGCACGGGACAGGGCTCCGATGGCTACACCTTC.

The J gene is TRBJ1-1, the V gene TRBV11-2, with D tentatively TRBD1 (5 bases). The germline CDR1 and CDR2 sequences are SGHAT and FQNNGV. V was shortened by 1 base and J by 4 bases, with 10 bases between the two germline ends. The CDR3 has 14 residues. This chain's CDR3 is CASSLGVGRTEAFF. Written as DNA, the CDR3 is TGTGCCAGCAGCTTAGGAGTGGGGCGCACTGAAGCTTTCTTT.